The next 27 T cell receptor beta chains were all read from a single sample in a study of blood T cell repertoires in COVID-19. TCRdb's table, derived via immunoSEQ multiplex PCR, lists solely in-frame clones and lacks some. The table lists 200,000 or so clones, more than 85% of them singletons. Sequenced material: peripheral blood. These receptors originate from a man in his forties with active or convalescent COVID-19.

As DNA, the CDR3 is TGTGCTAGTGGTTTCGGCAGGGGGCTGGAGACCCAGTACTTC. As protein: CASGFGRGLETQYF. V is TRBV12-5 and J is TRBJ2-5; 8 nucleotides agree with TRBD1. The CDR3 runs to 14 residues. The germline V gene has CDR1 LGHNT and CDR2 FRNRAP. The ends lost 3 bases at V and 5 bases at J; junction bases unmatched: 5.

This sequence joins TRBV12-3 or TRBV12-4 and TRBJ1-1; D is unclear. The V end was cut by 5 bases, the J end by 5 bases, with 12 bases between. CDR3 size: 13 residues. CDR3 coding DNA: TGTGCCAGCAGTCCCGAGGTCGGGACTGAAGCTTTCTTT. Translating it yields CASSPEVGTEAFF.

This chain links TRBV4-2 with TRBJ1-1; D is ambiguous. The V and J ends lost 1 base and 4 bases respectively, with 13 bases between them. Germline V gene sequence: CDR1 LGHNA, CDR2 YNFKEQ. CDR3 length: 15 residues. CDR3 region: CASSQVGEEGTEAFF. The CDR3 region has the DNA TGTGCCAGCAGCCAAGTTGGGGAGGAGGGCACTGAAGCTTTCTTT.

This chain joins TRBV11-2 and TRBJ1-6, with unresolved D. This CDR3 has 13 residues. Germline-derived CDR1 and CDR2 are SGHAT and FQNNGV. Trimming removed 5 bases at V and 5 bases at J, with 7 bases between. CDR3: CASSLLDNSPLHF. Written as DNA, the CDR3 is TGTGCCAGCAGCCTATTGGATAATTCACCCCTCCACTTT. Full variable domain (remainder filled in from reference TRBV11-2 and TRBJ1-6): EAGVAQSPRYKIIEKRQSVAFWCNPISGHATLYWYQQILGQGPKLLIQFQNNGVVDDSQLPKDRFSAERLKGVDSTLKIQPAKLEDSAVYLCASSLLDNSPLHFGNGTRLTVT.

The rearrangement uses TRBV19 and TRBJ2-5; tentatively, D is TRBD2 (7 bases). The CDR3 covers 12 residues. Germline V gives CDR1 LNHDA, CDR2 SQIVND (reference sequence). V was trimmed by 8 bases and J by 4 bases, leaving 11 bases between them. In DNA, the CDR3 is TGTGCCAGTGCGGGGGCAGGAGAGACCCAGTACTTC. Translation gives CASAGAGETQYF.

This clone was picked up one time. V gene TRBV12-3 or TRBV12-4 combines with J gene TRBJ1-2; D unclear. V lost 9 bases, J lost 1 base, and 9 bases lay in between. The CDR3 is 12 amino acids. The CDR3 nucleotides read TGTGCCAGTACCACAGATAACTATGGCTACACCTTC. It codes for CASTTDNYGYTF.

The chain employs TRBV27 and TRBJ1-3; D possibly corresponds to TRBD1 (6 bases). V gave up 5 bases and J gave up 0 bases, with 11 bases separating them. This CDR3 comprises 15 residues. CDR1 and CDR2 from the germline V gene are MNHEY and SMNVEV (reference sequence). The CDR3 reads CASSDDRSSGNTIYF. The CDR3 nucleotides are TGTGCCAGCAGTGACGACAGGAGCTCTGGAAACACCATATATTTT.

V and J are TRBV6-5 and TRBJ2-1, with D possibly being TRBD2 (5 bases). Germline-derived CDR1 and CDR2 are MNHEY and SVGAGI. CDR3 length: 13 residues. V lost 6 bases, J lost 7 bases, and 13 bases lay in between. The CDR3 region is CASRKRSGNEQFF. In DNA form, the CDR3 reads TGTGCCAGCAGGAAGCGGAGTGGGAATGAGCAGTTCTTC.

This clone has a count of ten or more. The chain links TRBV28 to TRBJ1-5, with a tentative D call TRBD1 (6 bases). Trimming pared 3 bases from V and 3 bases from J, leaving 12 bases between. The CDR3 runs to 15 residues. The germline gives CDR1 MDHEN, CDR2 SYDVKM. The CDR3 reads CASSFGGAFNQPQHF. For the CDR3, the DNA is TGTGCCAGCAGTTTTGGGGGGGCCTTCAATCAGCCCCAGCATTTT.

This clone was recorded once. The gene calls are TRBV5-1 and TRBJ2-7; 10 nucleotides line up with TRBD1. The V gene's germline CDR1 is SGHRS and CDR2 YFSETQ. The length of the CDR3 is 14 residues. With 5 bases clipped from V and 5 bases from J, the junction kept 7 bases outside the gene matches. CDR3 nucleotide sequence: TGCGCCAGCAGAGGACAGGGGGTGGTCGACGAGCAGTACTTC. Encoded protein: CASRGQGVVDEQYF.

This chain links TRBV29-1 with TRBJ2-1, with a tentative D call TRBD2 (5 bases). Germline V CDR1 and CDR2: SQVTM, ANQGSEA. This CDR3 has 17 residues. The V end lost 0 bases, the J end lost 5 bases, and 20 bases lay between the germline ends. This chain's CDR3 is CSVEDRGRPVRDNEQFF. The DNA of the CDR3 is TGCAGCGTTGAAGATCGAGGGCGCCCTGTAAGGGACAATGAGCAGTTCTTC.

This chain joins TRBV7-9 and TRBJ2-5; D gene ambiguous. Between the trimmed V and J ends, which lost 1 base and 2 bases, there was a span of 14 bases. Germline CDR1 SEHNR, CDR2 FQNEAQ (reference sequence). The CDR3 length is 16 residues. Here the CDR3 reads CASSLGAWSQQETQYF. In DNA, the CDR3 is TGTGCCAGCAGCTTAGGGGCGTGGTCCCAACAAGAGACCCAGTACTTC.

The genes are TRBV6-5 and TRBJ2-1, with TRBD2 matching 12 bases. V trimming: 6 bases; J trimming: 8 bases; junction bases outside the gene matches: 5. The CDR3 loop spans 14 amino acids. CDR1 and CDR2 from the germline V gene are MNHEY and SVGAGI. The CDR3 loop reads CASRTSGSYHEQFF. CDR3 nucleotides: TGTGCCAGCAGGACTAGCGGGAGTTACCATGAGCAGTTCTTC.

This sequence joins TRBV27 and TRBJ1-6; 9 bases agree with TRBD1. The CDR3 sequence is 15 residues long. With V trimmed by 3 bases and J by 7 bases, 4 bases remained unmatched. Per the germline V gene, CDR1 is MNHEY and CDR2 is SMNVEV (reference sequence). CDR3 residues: CASSLGGTGNSPLHF. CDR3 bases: TGTGCCAGCAGTTTGGGGGGGACAGGGAATTCACCCCTCCACTTT.

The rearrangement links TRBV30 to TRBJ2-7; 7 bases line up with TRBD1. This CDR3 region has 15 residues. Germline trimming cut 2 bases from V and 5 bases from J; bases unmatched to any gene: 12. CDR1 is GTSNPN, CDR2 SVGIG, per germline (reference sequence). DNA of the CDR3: TGTGCCTGGAGTAGAGGGCAGGGGGTATTGGACGAGCAGTACTTC. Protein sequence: CAWSRGQGVLDEQYF.

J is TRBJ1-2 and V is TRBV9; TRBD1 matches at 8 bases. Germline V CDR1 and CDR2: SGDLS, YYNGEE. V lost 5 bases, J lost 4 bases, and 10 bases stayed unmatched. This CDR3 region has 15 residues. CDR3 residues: CASSGKPGGVYGYTF. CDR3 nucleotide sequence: TGTGCCAGCAGTGGCAAACCAGGGGGCGTCTATGGCTACACCTTC.

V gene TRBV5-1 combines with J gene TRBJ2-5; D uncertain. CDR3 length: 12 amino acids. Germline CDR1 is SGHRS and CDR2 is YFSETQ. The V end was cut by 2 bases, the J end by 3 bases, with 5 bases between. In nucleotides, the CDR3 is TGCGCCAGCAGCTTATCGGAAGAGACCCAGTACTTC. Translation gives CASSLSEETQYF.

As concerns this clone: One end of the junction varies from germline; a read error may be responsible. CDR3 nucleotide sequence: TGCGCCTGCAGCGACCAGGGGAGGGGGATGGCGGGCACTGAAGCTTTCTTT. This codes for CACSDQGRGMAGTEAFF. The J gene is TRBJ1-1, the V gene TRBV10-1; a weak D match, TRBD1 (6 bases). Germline V gene data show CDR1 as WNHNN and CDR2 as SYGVQD (reference sequence). This CDR3 spans 17 amino acids.

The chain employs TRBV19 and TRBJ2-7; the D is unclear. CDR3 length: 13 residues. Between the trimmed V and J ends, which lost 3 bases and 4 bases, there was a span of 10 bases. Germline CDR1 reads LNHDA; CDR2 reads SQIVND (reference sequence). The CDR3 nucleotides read TGTGCCAGTAGTATTCAGCCGGGTTACGAGCAGTACTTC. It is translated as CASSIQPGYEQYF. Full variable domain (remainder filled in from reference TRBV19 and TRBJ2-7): DGGITQSPKYLFRKEGQNVTLSCEQNLNHDAMYWYRQDPGQGLRLIYYSQIVNDFQKGDIAEGYSVSREKKESFPLTVTSAQKNPTAFYLCASSIQPGYEQYFGPGTRLTVT.

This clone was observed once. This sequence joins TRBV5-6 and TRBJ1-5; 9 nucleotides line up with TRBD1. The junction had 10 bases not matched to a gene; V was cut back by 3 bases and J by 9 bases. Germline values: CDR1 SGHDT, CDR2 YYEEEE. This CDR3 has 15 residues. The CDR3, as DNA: TGTGCCAGCAGCTCCCTCACAGGGGGCGGACTGCCCCAGCATTTT. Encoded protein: CASSSLTGGGLPQHF.

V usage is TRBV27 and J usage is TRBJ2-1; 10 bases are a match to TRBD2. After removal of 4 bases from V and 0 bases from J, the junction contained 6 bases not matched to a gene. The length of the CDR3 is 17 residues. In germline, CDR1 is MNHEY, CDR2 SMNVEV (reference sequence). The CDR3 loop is CASSSLLAGSSYNEQFF. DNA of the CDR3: TGTGCCAGCAGTTCACTACTAGCGGGATCCTCCTACAATGAGCAGTTCTTC.

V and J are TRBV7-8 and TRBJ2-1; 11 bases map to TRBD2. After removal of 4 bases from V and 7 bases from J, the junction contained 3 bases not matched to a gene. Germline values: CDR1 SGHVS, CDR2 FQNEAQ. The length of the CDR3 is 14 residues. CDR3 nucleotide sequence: TGTGCCAGCAGCTCGGGACTAGCGGATAATGAGCAGTTCTTC. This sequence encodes CASSSGLADNEQFF. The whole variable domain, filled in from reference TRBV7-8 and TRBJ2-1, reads GAGVSQSPRYKVAKRGQDVALRCDPISGHVSLFWYQQALGQGPEFLTYFQNEAQLDKSGLPSDRFFAERPEGSVSTLKIQRTQQEDSAVYLCASSSGLADNEQFFGPGTRLTVL.

CDR3 nucleotide sequence: TGTGCCAGCAGCTTAGGCCCGGACACTGAAGCTTTCTTT. It encodes CASSLGPDTEAFF. The chain has TRBV7-2 and TRBJ1-1; D is undetermined. Trimming shortened V by 1 base and J by 3 bases, and 6 bases separated the two germline ends. The CDR3 loop spans 13 amino acids. The germline V gene encodes CDR1 SGHTA and CDR2 FQGNSA.

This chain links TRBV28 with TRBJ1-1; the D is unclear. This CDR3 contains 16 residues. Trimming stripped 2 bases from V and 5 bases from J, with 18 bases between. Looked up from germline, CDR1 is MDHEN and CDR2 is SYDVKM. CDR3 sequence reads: CASSLVAGSPVTEAFF. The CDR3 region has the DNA TGTGCCAGCAGTTTAGTTGCAGGTTCCCCTGTAACTGAAGCTTTCTTT.

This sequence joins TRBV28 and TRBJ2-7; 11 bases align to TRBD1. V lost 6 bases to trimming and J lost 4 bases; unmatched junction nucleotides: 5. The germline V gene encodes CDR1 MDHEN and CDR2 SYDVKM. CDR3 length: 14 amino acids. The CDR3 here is CASSLDRGPYEQYF. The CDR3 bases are TGTGCCAGCAGCCTGGACAGGGGGCCTTACGAGCAGTACTTC. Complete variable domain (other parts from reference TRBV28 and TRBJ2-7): DVKVTQSSRYLVKRTGEKVFLECVQDMDHENMFWYRQDPGLGLRLIYFSYDVKMKEKGDIPEGYSVSREKKERFSLILESASTNQTSMYLCASSLDRGPYEQYFGPGTRLTVT.

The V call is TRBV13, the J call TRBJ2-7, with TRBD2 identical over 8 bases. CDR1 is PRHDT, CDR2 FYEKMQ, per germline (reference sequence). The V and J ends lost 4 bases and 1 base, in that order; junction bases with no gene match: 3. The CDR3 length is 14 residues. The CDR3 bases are TGTGCCAGCAGCTCCACTAGCGGATCCTACGAGCAGTACTTC. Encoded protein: CASSSTSGSYEQYF.

CDR3 sequence reads: CASSKETAEAFF. DNA for the CDR3: TGCGCCAGCAGTAAAGAGACAGCAGAAGCTTTCTTT. This chain joins TRBV5-1 and TRBJ1-1, with D possibly matching TRBD1 (5 bases). V was trimmed by 5 bases and J by 8 bases, leaving 13 bases between them. The length of the CDR3 is 12 residues. CDR1 is SGHRS and CDR2 is YFSETQ in the germline V gene. Complete variable domain (other parts from reference TRBV5-1 and TRBJ1-1): KAGVTQTPRYLIKTRGQQVTLSCSPISGHRSVSWYQQTPGQGLQFLFEYFSETQRNKGNFPGRFSGRQFSNSRSEMNVSTLELGDSALYLCASSKETAEAFFGQGTRLTVV.